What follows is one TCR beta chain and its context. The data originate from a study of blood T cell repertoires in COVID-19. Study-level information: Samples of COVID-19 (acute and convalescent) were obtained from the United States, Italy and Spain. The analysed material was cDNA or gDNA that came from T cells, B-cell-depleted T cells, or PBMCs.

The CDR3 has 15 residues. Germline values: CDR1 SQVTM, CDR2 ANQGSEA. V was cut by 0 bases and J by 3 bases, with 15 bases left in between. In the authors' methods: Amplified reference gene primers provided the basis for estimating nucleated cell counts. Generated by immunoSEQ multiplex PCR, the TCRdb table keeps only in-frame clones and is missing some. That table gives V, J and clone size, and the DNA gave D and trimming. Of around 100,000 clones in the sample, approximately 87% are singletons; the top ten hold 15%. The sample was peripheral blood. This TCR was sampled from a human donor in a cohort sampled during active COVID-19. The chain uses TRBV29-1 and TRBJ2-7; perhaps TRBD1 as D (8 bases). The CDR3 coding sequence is TGCAGCGTTGAAGAGGGTACAGGGGGGGTCTACGAGCAGTACTTC. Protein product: CSVEEGTGGVYEQYF.